This entry is about one T cell receptor beta chain. Its antigen is not known. Produced via immunoSEQ multiplex PCR; TCRdb's table is partial and in-frame only. The sample has 55,000 to 70,000 clones; around four fifths are singletons. Germline trimming cut 2 bases from V and 3 bases from J; bases unmatched to any gene: 4. Germline loops: CDR1 KGHSH, CDR2 LQKENI. The CDR3 runs 15 residues. These data come from a study of OX40 agonist ivuxolimab in advanced cancers. Background on the study: Treatment of patients was with ivuxolimab, an agonistic anti-OX40 (CD134) antibody. Ivuxolimab was delivered to patients intravenously every 2 weeks at doses spanning 0.01 to 10 mg/kg. Notes on the study in general: At 0.1 to 3.0 mg/kg and by week 6, clonal expansion occurred in CD4+ and CD8+ blood T cells.

The sequence was obtained from an adult with an advanced solid tumor such as melanoma, head and neck, liver or kidney cancer. V and J are TRBV18 and TRBJ1-2, with 9 bases aligning to TRBD1. The sequencing here drew on CD4+ or CD8+ T cells sorted from blood, taken in a trial of the OX40 agonist ivuxolimab. The CDR3 here is CASSPKTGGDYGYTF. CDR3 in DNA: TGTGCCAGCTCACCAAAGACAGGGGGTGACTATGGCTACACCTTC. Using reference TRBV18 and TRBJ1-2 for the parts outside the CDR3, the full variable domain is NAGVMQNPRHLVRRRGQEARLRCSPMKGHSHVYWYRQLPEEGLKFMVYLQKENIIDESGMPKERFSAEFPKEGPSILRIQQVVRGDSAAYFCASSPKTGGDYGYTFGSGTRLTVV.